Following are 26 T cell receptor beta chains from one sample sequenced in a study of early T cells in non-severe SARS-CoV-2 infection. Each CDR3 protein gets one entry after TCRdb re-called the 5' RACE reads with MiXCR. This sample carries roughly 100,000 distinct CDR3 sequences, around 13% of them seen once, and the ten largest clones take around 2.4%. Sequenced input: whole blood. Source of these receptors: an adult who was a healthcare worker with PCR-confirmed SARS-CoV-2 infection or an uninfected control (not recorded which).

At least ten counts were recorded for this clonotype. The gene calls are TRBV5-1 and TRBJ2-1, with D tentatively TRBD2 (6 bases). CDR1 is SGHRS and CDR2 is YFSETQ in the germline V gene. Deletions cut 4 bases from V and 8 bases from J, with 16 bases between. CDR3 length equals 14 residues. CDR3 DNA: TGCGCCAGCAGCCGGCGGGACTCAGGCGATGAGCAGTTCTTC. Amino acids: CASSRRDSGDEQFF.

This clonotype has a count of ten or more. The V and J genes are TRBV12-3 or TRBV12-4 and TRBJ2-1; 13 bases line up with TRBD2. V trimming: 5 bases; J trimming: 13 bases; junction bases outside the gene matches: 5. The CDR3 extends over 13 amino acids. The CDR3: CASSNGLAGVQFF. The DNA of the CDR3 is TGTGCCAGCAGTAACGGACTAGCGGGGGTTCAGTTCTTC.

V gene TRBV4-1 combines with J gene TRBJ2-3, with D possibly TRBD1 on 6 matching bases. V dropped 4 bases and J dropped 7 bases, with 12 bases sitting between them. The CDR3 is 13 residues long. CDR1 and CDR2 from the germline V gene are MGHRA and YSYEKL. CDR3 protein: CASSLAGTYTQYF. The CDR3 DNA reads TGCGCCAGCAGCCTGGCCGGGACATATACGCAGTATTTT.

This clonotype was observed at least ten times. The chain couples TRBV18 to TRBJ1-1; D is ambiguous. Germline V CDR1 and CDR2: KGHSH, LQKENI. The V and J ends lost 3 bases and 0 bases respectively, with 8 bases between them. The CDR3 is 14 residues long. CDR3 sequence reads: CASSPDAMNTEAFF. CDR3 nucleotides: TGTGCCAGCTCACCCGACGCAATGAACACTGAAGCTTTCTTT.

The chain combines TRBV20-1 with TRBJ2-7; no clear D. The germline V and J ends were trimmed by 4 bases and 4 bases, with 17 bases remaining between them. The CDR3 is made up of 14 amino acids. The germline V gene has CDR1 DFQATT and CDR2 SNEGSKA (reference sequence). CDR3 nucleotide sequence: TGCAGTGCTAATAGAATTCCATATTTGTACGAGCAGTACTTC. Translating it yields CSANRIPYLYEQYF.

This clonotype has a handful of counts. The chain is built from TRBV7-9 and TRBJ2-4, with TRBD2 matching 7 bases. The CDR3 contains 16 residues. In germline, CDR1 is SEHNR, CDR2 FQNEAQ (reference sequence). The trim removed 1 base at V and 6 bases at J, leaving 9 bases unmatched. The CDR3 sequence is CASSLELGLAVNIQYF. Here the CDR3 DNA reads TGTGCCAGCAGCTTAGAGCTTGGGCTAGCGGTAAACATTCAGTACTTC.

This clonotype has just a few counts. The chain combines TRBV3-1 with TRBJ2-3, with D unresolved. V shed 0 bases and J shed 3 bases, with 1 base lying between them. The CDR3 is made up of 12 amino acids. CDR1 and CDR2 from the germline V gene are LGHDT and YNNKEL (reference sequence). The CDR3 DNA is TGTGCCAGCAGCCAAGATACAGATACGCAGTATTTT. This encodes CASSQDTDTQYF.

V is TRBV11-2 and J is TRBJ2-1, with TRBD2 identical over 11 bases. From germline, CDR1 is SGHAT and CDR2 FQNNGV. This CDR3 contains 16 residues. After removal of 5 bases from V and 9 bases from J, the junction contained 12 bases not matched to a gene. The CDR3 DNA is TGTGCCAGCAGCCCCTACCGGACTAGCGGGCCCCTTGAGCAGTTCTTC. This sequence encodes CASSPYRTSGPLEQFF.

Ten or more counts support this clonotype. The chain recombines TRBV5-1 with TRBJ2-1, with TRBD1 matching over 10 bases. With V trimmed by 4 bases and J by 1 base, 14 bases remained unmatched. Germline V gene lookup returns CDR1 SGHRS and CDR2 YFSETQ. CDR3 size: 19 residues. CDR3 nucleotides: TGCGCCAGCAGCAACCGGGACAGGGGACCCTCACTATCCTACAATGAGCAGTTCTTC. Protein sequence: CASSNRDRGPSLSYNEQFF. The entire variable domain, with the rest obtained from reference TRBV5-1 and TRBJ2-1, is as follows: KAGVTQTPRYLIKTRGQQVTLSCSPISGHRSVSWYQQTPGQGLQFLFEYFSETQRNKGNFPGRFSGRQFSNSRSEMNVSTLELGDSALYLCASSNRDRGPSLSYNEQFFGPGTRLTVL.

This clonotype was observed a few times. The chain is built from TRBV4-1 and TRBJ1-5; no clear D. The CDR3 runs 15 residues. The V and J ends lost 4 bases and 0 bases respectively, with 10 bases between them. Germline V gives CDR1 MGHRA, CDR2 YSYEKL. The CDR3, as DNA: TGCGCCAGCAGCCCGTGGCACATTAGCAATCAGCCCCAGCATTTT. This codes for CASSPWHISNQPQHF.

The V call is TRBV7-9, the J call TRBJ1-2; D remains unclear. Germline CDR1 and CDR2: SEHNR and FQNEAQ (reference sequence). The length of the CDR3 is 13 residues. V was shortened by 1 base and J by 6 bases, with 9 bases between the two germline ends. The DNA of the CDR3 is TGTGCCAGCAGCTTAGGTGCCGCAGATGGCTACACCTTC. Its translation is CASSLGAADGYTF.

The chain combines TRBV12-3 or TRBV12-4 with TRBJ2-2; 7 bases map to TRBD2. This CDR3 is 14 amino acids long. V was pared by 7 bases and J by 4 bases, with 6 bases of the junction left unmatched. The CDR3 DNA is TGTGCCAGCAAACTAGCGATTCCCACCGGGGAGCTGTTTTTT. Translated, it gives CASKLAIPTGELFF.

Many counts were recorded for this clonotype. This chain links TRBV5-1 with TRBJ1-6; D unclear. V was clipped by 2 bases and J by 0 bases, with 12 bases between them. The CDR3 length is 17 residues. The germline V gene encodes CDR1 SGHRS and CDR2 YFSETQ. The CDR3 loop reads CASSLTASVSYNSPLHF. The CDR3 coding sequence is TGCGCCAGCAGCTTAACCGCCAGCGTCTCCTATAATTCACCCCTCCACTTT.

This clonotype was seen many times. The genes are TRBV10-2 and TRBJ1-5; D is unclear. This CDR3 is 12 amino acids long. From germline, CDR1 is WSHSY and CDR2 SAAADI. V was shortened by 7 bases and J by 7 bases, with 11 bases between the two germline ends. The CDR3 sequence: CASTEGLQPQHF. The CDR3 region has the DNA TGCGCCAGCACGGAGGGATTGCAGCCCCAGCATTTT.

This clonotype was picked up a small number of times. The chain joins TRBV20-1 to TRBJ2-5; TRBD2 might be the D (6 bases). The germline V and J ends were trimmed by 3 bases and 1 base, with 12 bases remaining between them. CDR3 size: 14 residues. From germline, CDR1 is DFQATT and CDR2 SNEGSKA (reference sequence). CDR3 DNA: TGCAGTGCTAGGGTTCGGGGGTTCCAAGAGACCCAGTACTTC. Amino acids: CSARVRGFQETQYF.

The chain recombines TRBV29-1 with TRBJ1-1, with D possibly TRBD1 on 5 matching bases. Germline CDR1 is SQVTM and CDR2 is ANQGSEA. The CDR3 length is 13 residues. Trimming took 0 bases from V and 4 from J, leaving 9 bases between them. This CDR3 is CSVEEGPGTEAFF. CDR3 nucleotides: TGCAGCGTTGAAGAGGGGCCAGGCACTGAAGCTTTCTTT. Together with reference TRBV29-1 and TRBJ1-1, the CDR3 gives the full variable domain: SAVISQKPSRDICQRGTSLTIQCQVDSQVTMMFWYRQQPGQSLTLIATANQGSEATYESGFVIDKFPISRPNLTFSTLTVSNMSPEDSSIYLCSVEEGPGTEAFFGQGTRLTVV.

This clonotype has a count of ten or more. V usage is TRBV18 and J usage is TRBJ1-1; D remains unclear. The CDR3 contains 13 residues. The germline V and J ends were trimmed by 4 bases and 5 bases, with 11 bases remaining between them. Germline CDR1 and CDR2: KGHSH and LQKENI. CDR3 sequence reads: CASSRELRTEAFF. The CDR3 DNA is TGTGCCAGCTCACGGGAACTTCGGACTGAAGCTTTCTTT.

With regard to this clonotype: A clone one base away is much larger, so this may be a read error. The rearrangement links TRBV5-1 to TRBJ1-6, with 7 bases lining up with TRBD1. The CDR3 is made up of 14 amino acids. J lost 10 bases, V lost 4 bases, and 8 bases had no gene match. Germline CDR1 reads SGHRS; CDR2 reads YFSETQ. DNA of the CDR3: TGCGCCAGCAGCGTGGGACAGACGGGCTCACCCCTCCACTTT. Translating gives CASSVGQTGSPLHF.

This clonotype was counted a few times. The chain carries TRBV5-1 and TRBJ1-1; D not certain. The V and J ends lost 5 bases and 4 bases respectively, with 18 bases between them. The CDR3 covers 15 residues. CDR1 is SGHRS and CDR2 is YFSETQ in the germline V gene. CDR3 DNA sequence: TGCGCCAGCAGTATAGACAAAGGAGCAGGCACTGAAGCTTTCTTT. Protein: CASSIDKGAGTEAFF.

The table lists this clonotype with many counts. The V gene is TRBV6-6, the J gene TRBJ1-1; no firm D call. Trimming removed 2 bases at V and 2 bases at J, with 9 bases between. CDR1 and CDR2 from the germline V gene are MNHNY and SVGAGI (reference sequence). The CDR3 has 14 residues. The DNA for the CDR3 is TGTGCCAGCAGTTACGGTTGGGAAAACACTGAAGCTTTCTTT. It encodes CASSYGWENTEAFF.

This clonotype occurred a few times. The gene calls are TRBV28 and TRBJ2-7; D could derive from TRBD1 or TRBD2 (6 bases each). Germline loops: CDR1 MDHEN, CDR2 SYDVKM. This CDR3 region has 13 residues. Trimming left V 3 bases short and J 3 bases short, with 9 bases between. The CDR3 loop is CASSLEGDYEQYF. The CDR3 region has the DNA TGTGCCAGCAGTTTGGAGGGGGACTACGAGCAGTACTTC. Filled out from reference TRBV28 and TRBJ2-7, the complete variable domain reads DVKVTQSSRYLVKRTGEKVFLECVQDMDHENMFWYRQDPGLGLRLIYFSYDVKMKEKGDIPEGYSVSREKKERFSLILESASTNQTSMYLCASSLEGDYEQYFGPGTRLTVT.

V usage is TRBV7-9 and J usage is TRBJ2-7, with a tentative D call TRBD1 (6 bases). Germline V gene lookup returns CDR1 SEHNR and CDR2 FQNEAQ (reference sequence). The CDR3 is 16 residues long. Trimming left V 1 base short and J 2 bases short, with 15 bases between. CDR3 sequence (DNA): TGTGCCAGCAGCTTAGGGGACACCATTGACCCCTACGAGCAGTACTTC. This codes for CASSLGDTIDPYEQYF.

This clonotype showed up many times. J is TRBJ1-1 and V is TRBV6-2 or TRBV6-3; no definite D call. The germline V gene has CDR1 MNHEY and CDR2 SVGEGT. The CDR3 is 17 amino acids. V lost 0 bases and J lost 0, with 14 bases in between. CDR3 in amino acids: CASSYSYRATVNTEAFF. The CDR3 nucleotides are TGTGCCAGCAGTTACTCGTACAGAGCGACCGTGAACACTGAAGCTTTCTTT.

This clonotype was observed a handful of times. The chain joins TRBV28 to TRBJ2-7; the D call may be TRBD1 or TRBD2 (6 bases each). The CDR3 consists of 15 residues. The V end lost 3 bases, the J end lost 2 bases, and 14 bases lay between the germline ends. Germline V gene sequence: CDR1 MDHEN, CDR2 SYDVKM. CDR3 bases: TGTGCCAGCAGTTTTGCGGGGACATACGCCTACGAGCAGTACTTC. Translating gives CASSFAGTYAYEQYF.

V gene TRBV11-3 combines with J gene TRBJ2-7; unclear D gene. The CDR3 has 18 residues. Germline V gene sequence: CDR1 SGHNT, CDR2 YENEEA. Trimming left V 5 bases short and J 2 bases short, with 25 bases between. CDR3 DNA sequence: TGTGCCAGCAGCCTAAGGGTTGGAAGACCCTTCCTTACCTACGAGCAGTACTTC. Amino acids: CASSLRVGRPFLTYEQYF.

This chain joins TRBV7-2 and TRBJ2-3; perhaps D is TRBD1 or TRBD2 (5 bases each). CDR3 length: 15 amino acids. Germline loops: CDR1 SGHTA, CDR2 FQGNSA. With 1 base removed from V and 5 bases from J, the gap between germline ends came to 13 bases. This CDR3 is CASSLEGARGDTQYF. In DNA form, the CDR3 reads TGTGCCAGCAGCTTAGAAGGGGCGAGGGGAGATACGCAGTATTTT.